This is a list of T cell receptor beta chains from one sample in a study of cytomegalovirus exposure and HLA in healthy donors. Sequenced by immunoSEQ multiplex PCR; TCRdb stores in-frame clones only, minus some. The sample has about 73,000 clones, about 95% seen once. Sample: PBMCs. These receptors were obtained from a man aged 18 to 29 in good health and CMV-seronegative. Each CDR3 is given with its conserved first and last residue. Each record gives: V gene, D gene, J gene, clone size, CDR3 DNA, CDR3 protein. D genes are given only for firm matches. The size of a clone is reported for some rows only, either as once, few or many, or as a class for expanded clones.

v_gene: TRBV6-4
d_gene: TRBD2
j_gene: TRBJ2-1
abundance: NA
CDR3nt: TGTGCCAGCAGTGCCGTAGCGGGGGGGCACAATGAGCAGTTCTTC
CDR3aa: CASSAVAGGHNEQFF

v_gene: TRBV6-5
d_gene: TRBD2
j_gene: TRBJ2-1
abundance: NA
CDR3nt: TGTGCCAGCAGTTGGACGGGGGGGCCTGATGAGCAGTTCTTC
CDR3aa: CASSWTGGPDEQFF

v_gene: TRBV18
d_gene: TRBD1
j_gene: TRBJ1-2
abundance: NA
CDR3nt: TGTGCCAGCTCACCGGTCCGGACAGGGGGAAATCTCTATGGCTACACCTTT
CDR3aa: CASSPVRTGGNLYGYTF

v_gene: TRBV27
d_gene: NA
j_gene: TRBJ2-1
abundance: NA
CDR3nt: TGTGCCAGCAGTGAGGGATCAGCTCCCAATGAGCAGTTCTTC
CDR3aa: CASSEGSAPNEQFF

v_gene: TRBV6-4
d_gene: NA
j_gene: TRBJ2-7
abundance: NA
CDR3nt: TGTGCCAGCAGTGACAACGGTCTCTCCTACGAGCAGTACTTC
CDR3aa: CASSDNGLSYEQYF

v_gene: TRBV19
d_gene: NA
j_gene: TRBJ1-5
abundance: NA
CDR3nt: TGTGCCAGTAGCGCAGGGGAGGGGAGAGGTGGCAATCAGCCCCAGCATTTT
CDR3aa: CASSAGEGRGGNQPQHF

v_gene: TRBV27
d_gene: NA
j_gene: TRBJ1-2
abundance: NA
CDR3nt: TGTGCCAGCAGTTCCAGGGGAAATTATGGCTACACCTTC
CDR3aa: CASSSRGNYGYTF

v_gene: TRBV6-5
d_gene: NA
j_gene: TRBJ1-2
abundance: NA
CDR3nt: TGTGCCAGCAACTCAGCGAACTATGGCTACACCTTC
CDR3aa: CASNSANYGYTF

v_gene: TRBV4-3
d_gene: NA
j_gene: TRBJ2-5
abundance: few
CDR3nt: TGCGCCAGCAGCCAATCCCGGGGGGCTCGGGCGGGGGAGACCCAGTACTTC
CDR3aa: CASSQSRGARAGETQYF

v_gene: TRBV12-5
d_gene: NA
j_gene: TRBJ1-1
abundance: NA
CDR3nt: TGTGCTAGTGGTTTGTTGATGGGGGGAAAAGCTTTCTTT
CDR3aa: CASGLLMGGKAFF

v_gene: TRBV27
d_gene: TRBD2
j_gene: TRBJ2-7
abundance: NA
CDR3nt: TGTGCCAGCAGTTACGGGAGGAATACCTTCTACGAGCAGTACTTC
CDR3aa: CASSYGRNTFYEQYF